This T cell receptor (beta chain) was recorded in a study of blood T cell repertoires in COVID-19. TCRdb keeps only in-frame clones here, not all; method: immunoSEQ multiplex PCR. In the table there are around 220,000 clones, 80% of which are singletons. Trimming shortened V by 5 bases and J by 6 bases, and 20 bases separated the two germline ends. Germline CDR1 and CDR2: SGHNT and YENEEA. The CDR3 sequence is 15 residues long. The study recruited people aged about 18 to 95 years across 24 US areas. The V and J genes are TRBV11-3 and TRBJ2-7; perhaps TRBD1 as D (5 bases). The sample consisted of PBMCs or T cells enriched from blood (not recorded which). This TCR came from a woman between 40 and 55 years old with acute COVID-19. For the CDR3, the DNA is TGTGCCAGCAGCCCCTCCGACAGACCCCTGCGCGAGCAGTACTTC. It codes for CASSPSDRPLREQYF.